A selection of T cell receptor beta chains follows, all from one sample in a study of regulatory T cells in long-lasting Graves disease. TCRdb fed the multiplex PCR reads into MiXCR, producing one record per CDR3 protein. Of around 450,000 distinct CDR3 sequences listed, 20% to 25% are singletons. Sequencing was performed on peripheral blood mononuclear cells (PBMCs), taken when the disease was refractory, from a patient treated with antithyroid drugs. The source is a female donor with Graves disease. CDR3s include the opening cysteine and the closing phenylalanine or tryptophan. A D gene is named only where the DNA matches it firmly. Size tells how often a clone was seen (once, few, many) or the class of an expanded clone, and some rows leave it out.

many,TRBJ2-5,TRBV6-1,TRBD2,TGTGCCAGCAAGGGTGACAGCCGATATCGGACTAGCGGGAGACAAGAGACCCAGTACTTC,CASKGDSRYRTSGRQETQYF
few,TRBJ2-6,TRBV6-1,NA,TGTGCCCGAAGAGGCTCTGGGGCCAACGTCCTGACTTTC,CARRGSGANVLTF
many,TRBJ2-5,TRBV20-1,NA,TGCAGCCTGCTAGACGACAGCCTTCGGCAGACCCAGTACTTC,CSLLDDSLRQTQYF
NA,TRBJ2-1,TRBV12-3/TRBV12-4,NA,TGTGCCAGCACCGTAGGGGACGTTTCCTACAATGAGCAGTTCTTC,CASTVGDVSYNEQFF
few,TRBJ2-7,TRBV7-2,TRBD1,TGTGCCAGCAGCGACAGGGGGATCTACGAGCAGTACTTC,CASSDRGIYEQYF
NA,TRBJ1-2,TRBV28,NA,TGTGCCGGCAGCCCCGGGGGTGGCTACACCTTC,CAGSPGGGYTF
once,TRBJ1-1,TRBV6-4,NA,TGTGCCAGCAGAGCCGGCGACGGCACTGAAGCTTTCTTT,CASRAGDGTEAFF
NA,TRBJ2-5,TRBV12-3/TRBV12-4,NA,TGTGCCAGCAGTTTTTTGGGCGGGCCCCAAGAGACCCAGTACTTC,CASSFLGGPQETQYF
many,TRBJ1-1,TRBV5-6,NA,TGTGCCAGCAGCTCCCAGGGGAACACTGAAGCTTTCTTT,CASSSQGNTEAFF
NA,TRBJ1-1,TRBV20-1,NA,TGCAGAGCCGTTGGGAGGGTGAGCACTGAAGCTTTCTTT,CRAVGRVSTEAFF
many,TRBJ2-7,TRBV2,NA,TGTGCCAGCAGGGTCAGCGAGCAGTACTTC,CASRVSEQYF
few,TRBJ2-7,TRBV13,TRBD2,TGTGCCAGCAGTCACAGGACTAGCGGGAGTGTCTACGAGCAGTACTTC,CASSHRTSGSVYEQYF
NA,TRBJ1-1,TRBV7-9,NA,TGTGCCAGCAGCTTAAGTCGGGGGTTGAACACTGAAGCTTTCTTT,CASSLSRGLNTEAFF
many,TRBJ2-4,TRBV28,TRBD1,TGTGCCAGCAGCCCTACCGACAGGGGAAACATTCAGTACTTC,CASSPTDRGNIQYF
NA,TRBJ1-5,TRBV6-2/TRBV6-3,TRBD1,TGTGCCAGCAGTGAAGTAGGGACAGGCAATCAGCCCCAGCATTTT,CASSEVGTGNQPQHF
many,TRBJ2-5,TRBV7-8,TRBD1,TGTGCCAGCAGCCCCCACAGGGGACCTCAAGAGACCCAGTACTTC,CASSPHRGPQETQYF
many,TRBJ2-5,TRBV3-1,TRBD1,TGTGCCAGCAGCCCCGGGACAGGAATCCAGTACTTC,CASSPGTGIQYF
many,TRBJ1-1,TRBV6-1,NA,TGTGCCAGCAGTGAACGAGTCCCGGGACGAGAAGCTTTCTTT,CASSERVPGREAFF
many,TRBJ1-2,TRBV20-1,NA,TGCAGTGCTAGTGGGTCGAGAGTGGAGTATGGCTACACCTTC,CSASGSRVEYGYTF
few,TRBJ1-1,TRBV4-1,NA,TGCGCCAGCAGCCGGGACGAAGTAGTCGACACTGAAGCTTTCTTT,CASSRDEVVDTEAFF
NA,TRBJ1-4,TRBV6-1,TRBD1,TGTGCCAGCAGGAAAGGCGGGACAGCAAATGAAAAACTGTTTTTT,CASRKGGTANEKLFF
few,TRBJ1-3,TRBV2,NA,TGTGCCAGCAGTCGACAAGCCGGAAACACCATATATTTT,CASSRQAGNTIYF
many,TRBJ1-1,TRBV29-1,NA,TGCAGCGTTAGGCTCCTGTGGGACGATCAGGAAGCTTTCTTT,CSVRLLWDDQEAFF